In this sample, the clone carrying this T cell receptor beta chain turned up many times. What it binds is unknown. Combining iRepertoire HTBI primers with Arm-PCR of CDR3 regions, the authors built TCR beta libraries. TCRdb re-derived calls from the multiplex PCR reads in MiXCR, one entry per CDR3 protein. The data contain more than 300,000 distinct CDR3 sequences, 10% to 15% of them singletons. Looked up from germline, CDR1 is LNHDA and CDR2 is SQIVND (reference sequence). The junction had 10 bases not matched to a gene; V was cut back by 3 bases and J by 2 bases. The CDR3 is 17 amino acids. The time point was: newly diagnosed GD, antithyroid drugs for less than 3 months. PBMC RNA was the source of the TCR library. The patient group derived from an endocrinology department in Xi'an, China. These data come from a study of regulatory T cells in long-lasting Graves disease. Study outcomes and limitations: The persistent group shared about 2,600 public clonotypes, more than the approximately 1,000 shared by new patients.

These data also formed part of another study, on T cells in Graves' hyperthyroidism and ophthalmopathy.

The receptor was derived from a woman aged 18-29 years with Graves disease. The V and J genes are TRBV19 and TRBJ1-1; 9 bases fit TRBD1. The starting material was peripheral blood mononuclear cells (PBMCs), obtained at new diagnosis, from a patient treated with antithyroid drugs. The CDR3 sequence: CASSILPGQGSNTEAFF. DNA for the CDR3: TGTGCCAGTAGTATCCTACCGGGACAGGGTAGCAACACTGAAGCTTTCTTT.